This T cell receptor (beta chain) was documented in a study of cytotoxic CD8 clonotypes in ibrutinib-treated CLL. Assay: immunoSEQ multiplex PCR; the TCRdb copy retains only in-frame clones and omits some. The sample has 190,000 or so clones; 72% are singletons. The CDR3 is made up of 14 amino acids. CDR1 and CDR2 from the germline V gene are SGHVS and FNYEAQ. Trimming stripped 2 bases from V and 6 bases from J, with 11 bases between. The chain joins TRBV7-6 to TRBJ2-1; D unresolved. The input for sequencing was PBMCs, taken after 24 months of ibrutinib treatment. The source is a human donor with chronic lymphocytic leukemia. For the CDR3, the DNA is TGTGCCAGCAGCTTACAAGGCCCGGGCAATGAGCAGTTCTTC. It is translated as CASSLQGPGNEQFF. The full variable domain, with the rest looked up from reference TRBV7-6 and TRBJ2-1, is GAGVSQSPRYKVTKRGQDVALRCDPISGHVSLYWYRQALGQGPEFLTYFNYEAQQDKSGLPNDRFSAERPEGSISTLTIQRTEQRDSAMYRCASSLQGPGNEQFFGPGTRLTVL.